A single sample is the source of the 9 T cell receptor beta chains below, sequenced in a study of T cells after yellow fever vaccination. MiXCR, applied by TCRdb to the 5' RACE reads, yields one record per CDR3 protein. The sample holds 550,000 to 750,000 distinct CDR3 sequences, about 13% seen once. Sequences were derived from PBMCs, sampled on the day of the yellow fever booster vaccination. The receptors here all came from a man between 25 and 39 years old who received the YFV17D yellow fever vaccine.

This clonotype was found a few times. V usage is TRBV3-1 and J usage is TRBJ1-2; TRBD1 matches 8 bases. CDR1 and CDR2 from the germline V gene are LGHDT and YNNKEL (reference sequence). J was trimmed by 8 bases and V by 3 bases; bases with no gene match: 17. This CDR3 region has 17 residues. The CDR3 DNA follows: TGTGCCAGCAGCCAGCCCCAGGGGGCAGGTATCCCCCACGGCTACACCTTC. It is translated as CASSQPQGAGIPHGYTF.

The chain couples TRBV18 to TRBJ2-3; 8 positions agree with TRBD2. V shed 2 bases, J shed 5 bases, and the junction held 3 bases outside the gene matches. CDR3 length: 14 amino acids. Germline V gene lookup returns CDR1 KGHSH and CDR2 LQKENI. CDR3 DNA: TGTGCCAGCTCACCAGGAAGCGGGGGAGATACGCAGTATTTT. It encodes CASSPGSGGDTQYF.

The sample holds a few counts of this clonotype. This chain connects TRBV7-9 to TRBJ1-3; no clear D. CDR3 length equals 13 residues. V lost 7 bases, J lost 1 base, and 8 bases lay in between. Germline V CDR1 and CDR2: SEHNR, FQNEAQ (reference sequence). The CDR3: CASTLGSGNTIYF. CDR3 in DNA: TGTGCCAGCACCCTGGGTTCTGGAAACACCATATATTTT.

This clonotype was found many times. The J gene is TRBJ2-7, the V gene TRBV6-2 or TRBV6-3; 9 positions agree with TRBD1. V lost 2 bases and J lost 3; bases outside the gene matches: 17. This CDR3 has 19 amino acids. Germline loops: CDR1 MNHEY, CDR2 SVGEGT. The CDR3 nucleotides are TGTGCCAGCAGTTACCCTGGGACAGGGCCTTCCCGTCCTATCTACGAGCAGTACTTC. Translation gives CASSYPGTGPSRPIYEQYF.

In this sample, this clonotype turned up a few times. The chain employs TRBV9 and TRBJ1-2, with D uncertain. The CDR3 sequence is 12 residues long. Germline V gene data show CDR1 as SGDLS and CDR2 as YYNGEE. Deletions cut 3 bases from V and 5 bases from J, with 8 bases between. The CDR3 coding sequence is TGTGCCAGCAGCGCTTCATATTATGGCTACACCTTC. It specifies CASSASYYGYTF.

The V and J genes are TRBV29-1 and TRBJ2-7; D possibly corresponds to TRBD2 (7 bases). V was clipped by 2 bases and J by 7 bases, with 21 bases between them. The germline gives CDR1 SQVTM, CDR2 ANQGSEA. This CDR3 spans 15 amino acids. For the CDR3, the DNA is TGCAGCGTTGAATCCCCGGTGGGGGGGCGGAATGAGCAGTACTTC. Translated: CSVESPVGGRNEQYF.

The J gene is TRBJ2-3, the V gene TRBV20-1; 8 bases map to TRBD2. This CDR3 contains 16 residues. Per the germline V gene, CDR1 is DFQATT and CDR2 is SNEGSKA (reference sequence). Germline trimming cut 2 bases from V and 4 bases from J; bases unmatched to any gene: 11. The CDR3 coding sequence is TGCAGTGCTAGACGATCACGAGCGGGAGTATCAGATACGCAGTATTTT. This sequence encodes CSARRSRAGVSDTQYF.

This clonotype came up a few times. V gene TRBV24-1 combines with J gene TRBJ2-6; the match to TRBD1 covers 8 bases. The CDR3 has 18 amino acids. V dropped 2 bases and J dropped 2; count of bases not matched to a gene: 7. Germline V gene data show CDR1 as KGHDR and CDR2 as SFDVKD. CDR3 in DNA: TGTGCCACCAGTGATTGGAGACAGGGGAGCGCTGGGGCCAACGTCCTGACTTTC. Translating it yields CATSDWRQGSAGANVLTF.

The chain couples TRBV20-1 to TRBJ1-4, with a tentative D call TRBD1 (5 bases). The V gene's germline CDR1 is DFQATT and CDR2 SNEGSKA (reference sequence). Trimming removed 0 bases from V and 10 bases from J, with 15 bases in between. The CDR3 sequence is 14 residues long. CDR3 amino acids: CSAREGLSGVKLFF. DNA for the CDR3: TGCAGTGCTAGAGAGGGGCTAAGCGGAGTAAAACTGTTTTTT.